The 8 T cell receptor beta chains reported below all come from one sample, sequenced in a study of cytomegalovirus exposure and HLA in healthy donors. Amplification used 60 Vbeta primers and 13 Jbeta primers. Sequencing used immunoSEQ multiplex PCR; TCRdb keeps in-frame clones, though not all of them. This table has under 200,000 clones, approximately 80% appearing once. The sequencing sample was made of PBMCs. These receptors were obtained from a male donor in good health and CMV-seropositive.

V usage is TRBV5-4 and J usage is TRBJ1-2; no clear D. CDR1 and CDR2 (germline): SGHNT, YYREEE (reference sequence). The CDR3 has 14 residues. V was cut by 3 bases and J by 8 bases, with 17 bases left in between. This chain's CDR3 is CASSSPPLSRGYTF. The CDR3 DNA is TGTGCCAGCAGCTCCCCCCCCCTCAGTCGAGGCTACACCTTC.

This clone is medium-sized within its sample. This chain uses TRBV29-1 with TRBJ1-1; possibly TRBD1 for D (5 bases). V lost 4 bases and J lost 1, with 10 bases in between. Looked up from germline, CDR1 is SQVTM and CDR2 is ANQGSEA. The CDR3 covers 13 residues. The CDR3 sequence: CSVVYRTNTEAFF. CDR3 coding DNA: TGCAGCGTTGTGTACAGGACGAACACTGAAGCTTTCTTT.

J is TRBJ1-3 and V is TRBV15; D ambiguous. Germline assignment: CDR1 LNHNV and CDR2 YYDKDF (reference sequence). V shed 5 bases and J shed 4 bases, with 12 bases lying between them. The CDR3 is 14 residues long. The CDR3 region is CATSASATGNTIYF. CDR3 sequence (DNA): TGTGCCACCAGCGCCAGCGCGACCGGAAACACCATATATTTT.

The genes are TRBV14 and TRBJ1-4, with D tentatively TRBD1 (5 bases). This CDR3 spans 13 amino acids. V was clipped by 4 bases and J by 5 bases, with 8 bases between them. Looked up from germline, CDR1 is SGHDN and CDR2 is FVKESK. CDR3 region: CASSRGGNEKLFF. DNA for the CDR3: TGTGCCAGCAGCCGGGGGGGAAATGAAAAACTGTTTTTT.

This clone was counted a few times. The chain couples TRBV11-2 to TRBJ2-5; 9 positions agree with TRBD1. The CDR3 loop spans 18 amino acids. Per germline, CDR1 SGHAT and CDR2 FQNNGV. V trimming: 3 bases; J trimming: 2 bases; junction bases outside the gene matches: 13. The CDR3 nucleotides are TGTGCCAGCAGCTTTGGGCCGGGACAGGGTTTCCAGCAAGAGACCCAGTACTTC. Protein sequence: CASSFGPGQGFQQETQYF.

The rearrangement joins TRBV27 to TRBJ1-1; D is uncertain. The CDR3 is 14 amino acids. The germline V and J ends were trimmed by 0 bases and 7 bases, with 12 bases remaining between them. Germline loops: CDR1 MNHEY, CDR2 SMNVEV (reference sequence). CDR3: CASSLSPPGREAFF. As DNA, the CDR3 is TGTGCCAGCAGTTTATCGCCCCCTGGGCGTGAAGCTTTCTTT.

J is TRBJ2-5 and V is TRBV30, with 9 bases lining up with TRBD2. This CDR3 spans 16 amino acids. Germline V lookup: CDR1 GTSNPN, CDR2 SVGIG (reference sequence). The J segment lost 1 base and the V segment lost 3 bases, leaving 9 bases of the junction unmatched. In DNA form, the CDR3 reads TGTGCCTGGAGACGCTACGGCGGGAGGGTCCAAGAGACCCAGTACTTC. Encoded protein: CAWRRYGGRVQETQYF.

J is TRBJ2-3 and V is TRBV5-5; D is uncertain. V was pared by 0 bases and J by 3 bases, with 5 bases between. CDR1 is SGHKS and CDR2 is YYEKEE in the germline V gene (reference sequence). The CDR3 has 13 residues. CDR3 protein: CASSLAGTDTQYF. The CDR3 DNA reads as TGTGCCAGCAGCTTGGCGGGTACAGATACGCAGTATTTT.